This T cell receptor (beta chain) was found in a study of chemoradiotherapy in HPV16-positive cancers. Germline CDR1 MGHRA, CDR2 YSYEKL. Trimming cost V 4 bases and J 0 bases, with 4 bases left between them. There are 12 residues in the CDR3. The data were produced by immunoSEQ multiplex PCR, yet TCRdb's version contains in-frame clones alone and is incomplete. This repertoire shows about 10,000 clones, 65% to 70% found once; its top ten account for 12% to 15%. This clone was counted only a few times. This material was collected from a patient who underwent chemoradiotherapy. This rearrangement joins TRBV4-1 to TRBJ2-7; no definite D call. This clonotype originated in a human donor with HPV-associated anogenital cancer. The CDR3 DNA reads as TGCGCCAGCAGCCCTCCCTCCTACGAGCAGTACTTC. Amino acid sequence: CASSPPSYEQYF.